This T cell receptor (beta chain) derives from a study of cytomegalovirus exposure and HLA in healthy donors. Whole-study context: An earlier analysis identified 120 million or so unique TCR beta sequences in approximately 190 million T cells. Samples from HLA-typed donors yielded approximately 88 million unique TCRs in an early data release. Findings and limits, study-wide: The investigators catalogued 150 or so TCR beta chains as cytomegalovirus-associated. Rates of TCR association differed by HLA locus in a later analysis, with DRB1 highest and HLA-C lowest.

V lost 8 bases, J lost 4 bases, and 3 bases stayed unmatched. CDR1 MNHNS and CDR2 SASEGT come from the germline V gene. The CDR3 contains 12 residues. In the PCR, 60 Vbeta and 13 Jbeta primers were used. Clones were read by immunoSEQ multiplex PCR, and TCRdb kept only the in-frame ones, dropping some. The repertoire includes about 90,000 clones, about 88% of them detected once, and 2.1% sits in the top ten. Of note for this clone: Its antigen is still unknown.

This clonotype was obtained from a man between 18 and 35 years old in good health and CMV-seronegative. This sequence joins TRBV6-1 and TRBJ2-7; 9 bases are shared with TRBD1. The specimen sequenced was PBMCs. The CDR3 spells CASGTGRYEQYF. The CDR3 bases are TGTGCCAGCGGGACAGGGCGTTACGAGCAGTACTTC.